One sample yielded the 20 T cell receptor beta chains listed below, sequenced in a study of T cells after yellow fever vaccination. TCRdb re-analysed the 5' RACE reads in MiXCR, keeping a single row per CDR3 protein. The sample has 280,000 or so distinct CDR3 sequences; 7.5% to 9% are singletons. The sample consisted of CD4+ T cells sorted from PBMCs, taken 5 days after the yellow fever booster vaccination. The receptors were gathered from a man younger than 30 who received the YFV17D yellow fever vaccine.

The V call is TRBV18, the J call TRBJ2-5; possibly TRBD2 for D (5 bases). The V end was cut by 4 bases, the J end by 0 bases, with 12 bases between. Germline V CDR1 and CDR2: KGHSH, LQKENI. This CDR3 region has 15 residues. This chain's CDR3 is CASSHSEGYQETQYF. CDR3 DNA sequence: TGTGCCAGCTCACATAGCGAAGGCTACCAAGAGACCCAGTACTTC.

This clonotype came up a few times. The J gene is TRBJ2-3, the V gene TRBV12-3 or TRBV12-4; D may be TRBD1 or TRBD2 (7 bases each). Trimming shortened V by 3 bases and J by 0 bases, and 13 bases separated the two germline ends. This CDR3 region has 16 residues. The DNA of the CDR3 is TGTGCCAGCAGTTTGGACCAGGGGGGGAGCACAGATACGCAGTATTTT. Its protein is CASSLDQGGSTDTQYF.

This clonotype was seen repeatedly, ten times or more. This CDR3 is CASSPGGTDNTEAFF. The DNA for the CDR3 is TGCGCCAGCAGCCCTGGGGGAACAGACAACACTGAAGCTTTCTTT. The V call is TRBV5-1, the J call TRBJ1-1; tentatively, D is TRBD1 (5 bases). The CDR3 sequence is 15 residues long. Germline lookup yields CDR1 SGHRS and CDR2 YFSETQ. Trimming took off 4 bases at V and 2 bases at J, with 15 bases between the two ends.

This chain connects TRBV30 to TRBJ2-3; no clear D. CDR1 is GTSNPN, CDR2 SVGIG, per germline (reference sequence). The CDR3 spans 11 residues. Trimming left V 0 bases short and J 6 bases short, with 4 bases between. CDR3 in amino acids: CAWSVTDTQYF. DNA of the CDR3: TGTGCCTGGAGTGTAACCGATACGCAGTATTTT.

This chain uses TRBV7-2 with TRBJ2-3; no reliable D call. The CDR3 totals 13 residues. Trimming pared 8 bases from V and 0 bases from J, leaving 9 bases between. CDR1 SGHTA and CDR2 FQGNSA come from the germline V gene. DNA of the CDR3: TGTGCCAGCGTGGTAACTAGCACAGATACGCAGTATTTT. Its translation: CASVVTSTDTQYF.

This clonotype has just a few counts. Here the CDR3 reads CASSLFGASTDTQYF. The CDR3 region has the DNA TGTGCCAGCAGCTTATTCGGGGCTAGCACAGATACGCAGTATTTT. V and J are TRBV5-5 and TRBJ2-3; D might be TRBD1 or TRBD2, each matching 5 bases. Trimming removed 2 bases at V and 0 bases at J, with 10 bases between. CDR3 length equals 15 residues. Germline V lookup: CDR1 SGHKS, CDR2 YYEKEE (reference sequence).

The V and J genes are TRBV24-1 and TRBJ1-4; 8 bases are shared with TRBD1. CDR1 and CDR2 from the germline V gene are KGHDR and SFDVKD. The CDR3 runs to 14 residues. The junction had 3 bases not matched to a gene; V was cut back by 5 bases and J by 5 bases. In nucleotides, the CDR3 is TGTGCCACCAGTGCGACAGGGGCAAATGAAAAACTGTTTTTT. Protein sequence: CATSATGANEKLFF.

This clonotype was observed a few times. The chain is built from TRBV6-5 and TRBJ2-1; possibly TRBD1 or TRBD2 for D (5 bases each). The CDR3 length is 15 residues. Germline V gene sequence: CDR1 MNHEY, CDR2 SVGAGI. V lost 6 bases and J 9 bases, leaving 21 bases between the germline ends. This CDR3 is CASSLQGDLLGEQFF. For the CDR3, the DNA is TGTGCCAGCAGCCTACAAGGGGACCTCCTAGGTGAGCAGTTCTTC.

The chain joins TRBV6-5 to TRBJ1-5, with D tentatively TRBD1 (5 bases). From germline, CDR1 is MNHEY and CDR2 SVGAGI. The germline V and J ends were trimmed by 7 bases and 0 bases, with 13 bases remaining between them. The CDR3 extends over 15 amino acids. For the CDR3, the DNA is TGTGCCAGCATGAGGCGGGGGTATAGCAATCAGCCCCAGCATTTT. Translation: CASMRRGYSNQPQHF.

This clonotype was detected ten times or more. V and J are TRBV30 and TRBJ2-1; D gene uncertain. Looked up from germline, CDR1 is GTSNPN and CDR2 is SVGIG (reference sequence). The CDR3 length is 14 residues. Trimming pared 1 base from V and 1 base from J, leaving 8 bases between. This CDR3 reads CAWSGKRSYNEQFF. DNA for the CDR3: TGTGCCTGGAGTGGGAAACGGTCCTACAATGAGCAGTTCTTC.

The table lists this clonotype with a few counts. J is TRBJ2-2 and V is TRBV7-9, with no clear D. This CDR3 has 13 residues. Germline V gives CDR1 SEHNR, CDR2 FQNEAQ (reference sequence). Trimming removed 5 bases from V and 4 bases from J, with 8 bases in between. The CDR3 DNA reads TGTGCCAGCAGCCCACAAGTCACCGGGGAGCTGTTTTTT. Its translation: CASSPQVTGELFF.

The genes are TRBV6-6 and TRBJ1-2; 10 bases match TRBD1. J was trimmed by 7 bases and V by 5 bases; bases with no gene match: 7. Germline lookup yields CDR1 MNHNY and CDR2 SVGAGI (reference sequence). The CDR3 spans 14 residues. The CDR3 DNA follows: TGTGCCAGCAGTCCCCCGACAGGGGGCTTTGGCTACACCTTC. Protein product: CASSPPTGGFGYTF.

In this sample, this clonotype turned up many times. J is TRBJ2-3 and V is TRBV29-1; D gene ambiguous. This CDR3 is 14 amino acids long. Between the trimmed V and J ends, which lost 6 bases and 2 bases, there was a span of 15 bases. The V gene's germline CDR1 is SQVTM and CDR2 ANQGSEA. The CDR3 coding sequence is TGCAGCGTCCCGACCAAACTAAACACAGATACGCAGTATTTT. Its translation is CSVPTKLNTDTQYF.

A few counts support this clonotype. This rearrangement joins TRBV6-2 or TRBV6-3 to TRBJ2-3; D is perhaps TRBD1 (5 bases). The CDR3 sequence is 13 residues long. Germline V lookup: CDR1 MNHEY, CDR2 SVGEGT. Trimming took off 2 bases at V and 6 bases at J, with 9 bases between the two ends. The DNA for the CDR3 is TGTGCCAGCAGTTACGCAGGGATGGATACGCAGTATTTT. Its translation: CASSYAGMDTQYF.

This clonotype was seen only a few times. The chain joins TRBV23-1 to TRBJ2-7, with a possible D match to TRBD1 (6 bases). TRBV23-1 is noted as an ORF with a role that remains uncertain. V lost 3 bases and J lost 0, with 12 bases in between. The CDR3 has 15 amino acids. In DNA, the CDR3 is TGCGCCAGCAGTCAGCTACAGGGTTGCTCCTACGAGCAGTACGTC. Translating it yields CASSQLQGCSYEQYV.

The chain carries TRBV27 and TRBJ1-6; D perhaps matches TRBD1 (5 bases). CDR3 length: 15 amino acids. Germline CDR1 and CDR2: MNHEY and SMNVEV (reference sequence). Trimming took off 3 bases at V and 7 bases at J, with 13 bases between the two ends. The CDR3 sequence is CASSFSRVGNSPLHF. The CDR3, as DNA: TGTGCCAGCAGTTTCTCCAGGGTGGGAAATTCACCCCTCCACTTT.

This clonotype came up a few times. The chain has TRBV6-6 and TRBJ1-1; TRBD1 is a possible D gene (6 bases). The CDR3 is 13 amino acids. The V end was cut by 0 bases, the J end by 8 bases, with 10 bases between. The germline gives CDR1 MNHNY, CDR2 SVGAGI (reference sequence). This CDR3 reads CASSYSYGTEAFF. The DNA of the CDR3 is TGTGCCAGCAGTTACTCGTACGGGACAGAAGCTTTCTTT.

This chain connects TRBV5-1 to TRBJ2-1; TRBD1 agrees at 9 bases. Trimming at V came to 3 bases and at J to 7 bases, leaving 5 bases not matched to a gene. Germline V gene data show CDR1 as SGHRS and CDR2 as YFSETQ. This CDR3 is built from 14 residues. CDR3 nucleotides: TGCGCCAGCAGCTCCCGGGACAGGGCGAATGAGCAGTTCTTC. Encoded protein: CASSSRDRANEQFF.

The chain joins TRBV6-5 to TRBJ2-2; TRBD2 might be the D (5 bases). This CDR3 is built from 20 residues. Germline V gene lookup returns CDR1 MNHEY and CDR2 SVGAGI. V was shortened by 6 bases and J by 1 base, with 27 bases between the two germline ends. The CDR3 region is CASSPLLGLILAGNTGELFF. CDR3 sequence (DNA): TGTGCCAGCAGCCCACTACTAGGCCTAATACTGGCGGGGAACACCGGGGAGCTGTTTTTT.

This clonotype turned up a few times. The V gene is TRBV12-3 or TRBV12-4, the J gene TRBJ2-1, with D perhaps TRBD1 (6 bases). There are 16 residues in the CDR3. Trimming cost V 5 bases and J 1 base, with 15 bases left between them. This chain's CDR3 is CASSLGRRGSYNEQFF. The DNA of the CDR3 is TGTGCCAGCAGTCTCGGGCGAAGGGGGTCCTACAATGAGCAGTTCTTC.